This T cell receptor beta chain derives from a study of OX40 agonist ivuxolimab in advanced cancers. Study conclusions and caveats: Partial responders dosed at 0.1-3.0 mg/kg displayed clonal expansion ranking among the lowest.

Of note for this clone: Antigen specificity is unknown.

In germline, CDR1 is LGHNA, CDR2 YSLEER. The V and J ends lost 1 base and 0 bases respectively, with 3 bases between them. This CDR3 contains 13 residues. Using immunoSEQ multiplex PCR, the repertoire was profiled, and TCRdb retains in-frame clones only, with some absent. The profile shows about 69,000 clones, almost 90% of them singletons. The chain links TRBV4-3 to TRBJ1-1; D is unresolved. The sample was CD4+ or CD8+ T cells sorted from blood, taken in a trial of the OX40 agonist ivuxolimab. The sequence was obtained from an adult with an advanced solid tumor such as melanoma, head and neck, liver or kidney cancer. The CDR3 DNA reads TGCGCCAGCAGCCAAGTGTTGAACACTGAAGCTTTCTTT. Encoded protein: CASSQVLNTEAFF.